This TCR beta chain was recovered during a study of shared clonotypes between healthy human individuals (dated by TCRdb to 2018 to 2021). Describing the broader study: The cohort included a few men and two women between 18 and 49 years of age. Between about 0.85 and 8.9 billion PBMCs per donor were obtained by leukapheresis. For each donor, CD4 naive and CD4 memory were each given three plates, CD8 naive was given two plates, and CD8 memory was given one plate. To estimate repertoire size and how much clonotypes are shared between individuals, the study performed deep sequencing of blood TCR repertoires from roughly five healthy adults. Different laboratories and diverse techniques were used to prepare libraries and sequence TCR repertoires, to increase sequencing depth and limit assay-specific biases. Paper-wide results and their limitations: Clonotypes shared by all four sorted-subset donors showed higher generation probabilities than non-shared clonotypes. Naive subsets generally had larger estimated clonotype richness than memory subsets. Pairwise subsampling indicated that sequencing depth was expected to affect the degree of clonotype sharing among donors. Incomplete sequencing was indicated by rarefaction of sorted-subset datasets, despite the large sequencing depth. Because the study included a small number of donors, the genetic and exposure-history diversity represented was limited. When a few donors were compared, the shared fraction of clonotypes was around 5.1% for naive CD4, 3% to 4% for naive CD8, roughly 2.3% for memory CD4, and 0.35% to 0.5% for memory CD8. Sampling was limited to blood, and TCR repertoires in tissue likely differ from TCR repertoires in blood.

Between the V and J ends, shortened by 1 base and 4 bases respectively, the junction contains 19 bases. CDR1 and CDR2, looked up from the germline V gene, are LGHNA and YSLEER. The CDR3 spans 18 residues, from the cysteine through the phenylalanine. Only the CDR3 portion is preserved as DNA: 54 bases, with reading frame beginning at the first base. CD8 naive samples consisted of CD45RO-negative cells that were positively selected for CCR7, yielding a CD45RA+CCR7+ population without TemRA cells. Healthy HIV-negative adults with no recently reported acute infections or vaccinations were included as donors. Every donor was a Caucasian adult living in Nashville, Tennessee, USA. After blood collection by leukapheresis, PBMCs were isolated using Ficoll-Histopaque density gradient centrifugation and then cryopreserved in the vapor phase of liquid nitrogen. Analytical flow cytometry was used to check the purity and quantity of every magnetically sorted T cell population. From each sorted fraction, genomic DNA was isolated and quantified by UV absorbance on a Nanodrop 2000c.

Using the deep immunoSEQ assay, multiplex PCR amplified TCR CDR3 regions from genomic DNA. Extracted genomic DNA from each cell subset was spread evenly across all wells of several immunoSEQ 96-well plates, with each plate serving as a replicate. For sorted subsets, each replicate PCR was loaded with 150 to 250 ng genomic DNA, equivalent to about 30,000 T cell genomes. Purified libraries were quantified with a Qubit 3.0 fluorometer, sized on a Bioanalyzer 2100, and re-quantified with the KAPA Library Quantification kit. Each immunoSEQ 96-well plate was sequenced on its own single-read 150-cycle Illumina NextSeq 550 flow cell. As for the original processing: Because the immunoSEQ output held only junctional sequences and lacked quality scores, the filtering could not match the filtering applied to full-length reads. To assign V/J genes and CDR3, sequences were annotated against IMGT germline references using PyIR, a Python wrapper for IgBLAST v1.9. Reads were removed for weak V/J assignments (E-value above 1e-6), missing CDR3, stop codons, out-of-frame junctions, or ambiguous translated residues. V3J clonotypes were defined as sequences sharing an identical inferred V gene, J gene, and CDR3 amino acid sequence. The percentage overlap between two repertoires was calculated by dividing the number of shared unique clonotypes by the size of the smaller repertoire. Richness of each repertoire was evaluated using RTK rarefaction, the Chao1 estimator, and Recon v2.1 estimates of unobserved clonotypes. Generation probabilities were computed with OLGA for all TCRbeta clonotypes obtained by the gDNA method from four donors. TCRdb obtained this table from immuneACCESS and retained in-frame rearrangements with V and J assigned. These tables miss some clones; where compared with another copy, unresolved V genes account for less than half of the shortfall, and the remainder is unexplained. The V and J calls and clone size were taken over from that table, and D and trimming were inferred from the DNA. The sample table lists about 2.1 million clones, 93% of them with a count of one. The top ten hold around 1.7% of the sample.

As to this clone: Its antigen is not yet known. No quality values exist for individual bases; no much larger clone is one base distant.

The V and J segments used are TRBV4-3 and TRBJ2-2; possibly the D gene is TRBD1, per 5 matching bases. The source is a man aged 18-30 years in good health. Some clones in this sample may be carry-over from other donors' samples. Sequencing was done on a sample of naive CD8+ T cells from PBMCs. The cell subset or site label here, explained by the study, means: CD45RA+CCR7+. CDR3 reads: CASSQARFGLQGTGELFF. The nucleotide sequence reads as follows: TGCGCCAGCAGCCAAGCGAGATTTGGCCTTCAGGGCACCGGGGAGCTGTTTTTT.